The 23 T cell receptor beta chains below were found in one sample sequenced in a study of shared clonotypes between healthy human individuals (dated by TCRdb to about 2020). The library was prepared using the immunoSEQ multiplex PCR assay. TCRdb holds this immuneACCESS table with in-frame rearrangements only. Some clones are missing; in checked studies, unresolved V genes explain under half, and the rest has no known cause. The sample data list roughly 720,000 clones, and around 91% of these were observed just once. The top ten constitute around a third of the sample. Sequenced material: memory CD8+ T cells from PBMCs. Per the publication, the cell subset or site label means: CD45RO+ cells pooled with CCR7-negative TemRA cells. The receptors shown here come from a man aged 18 to 35 in good health. Some clones in this sample may be carry-over from other donors' samples.

This chain connects TRBV7-8 to TRBJ2-2; D is unresolved. CDR1 and CDR2 (germline): SGHVS, FQNEAQ. Trimming removed 5 bases from V and 0 bases from J, with 7 bases in between. This CDR3 is 14 amino acids long. CDR3 protein: CASSLKPNTGELFF. Here the CDR3 DNA reads TGTGCCAGCAGCCTCAAGCCGAACACCGGGGAGCTGTTTTTT.

The V call is TRBV5-1, the J call TRBJ1-3, with D possibly being TRBD1 (5 bases). In germline, CDR1 is SGHRS, CDR2 YFSETQ. The CDR3 totals 11 residues. Trimming removed 7 bases from V and 7 bases from J, with 9 bases in between. CDR3 sequence: CASRGENTIYF. In DNA, the CDR3 is TGCGCCAGCCGGGGGGAGAACACCATATATTTT. Filled out from reference TRBV5-1 and TRBJ1-3, the complete variable domain reads KAGVTQTPRYLIKTRGQQVTLSCSPISGHRSVSWYQQTPGQGLQFLFEYFSETQRNKGNFPGRFSGRQFSNSRSEMNVSTLELGDSALYLCASRGENTIYFGEGSWLTVV.

Here the CDR3 reads CASSLIGGIGYEQYF. The CDR3 DNA is TGTGCCAGCAGCTTGATTGGGGGTATCGGCTACGAGCAGTACTTC. This chain uses TRBV7-9 with TRBJ2-7; either TRBD1 or TRBD2 may fit D (5 bases each). Germline CDR1 is SEHNR and CDR2 is FQNEAQ (reference sequence). The V and J ends lost 3 bases and 3 bases respectively, with 15 bases between them. CDR3 length equals 15 residues.

The chain couples TRBV27 to TRBJ2-7, with TRBD1 identical over 7 bases. The CDR3 length is 15 residues. V lost 3 bases to trimming and J lost 4 bases; unmatched junction nucleotides: 9. Germline lookup yields CDR1 MNHEY and CDR2 SMNVEV (reference sequence). CDR3 coding DNA: TGTGCCAGCAGTTTTTCAGGGGGATTTGGGTACGAGCAGTACTTC. Translating gives CASSFSGGFGYEQYF.

The rearrangement uses TRBV4-2 and TRBJ2-1; 14 nucleotides match TRBD2. The V gene end was trimmed by 4 bases and the J gene end by 5 bases; junction bases not matched to a gene: 4. The CDR3 has 16 amino acids. Germline values: CDR1 LGHNA, CDR2 YNFKEQ. Here the CDR3 reads CASSRPGLAGDNEQFF. The CDR3 DNA is TGTGCCAGCAGCCGACCGGGACTAGCGGGAGACAATGAGCAGTTCTTC.

V is TRBV27 and J is TRBJ2-7; 9 nucleotides align to TRBD1. Germline CDR1 is MNHEY and CDR2 is SMNVEV (reference sequence). V was clipped by 11 bases and J by 2 bases; unmatched bases: 4. This CDR3 region has 12 residues. The DNA for the CDR3 is TGTGCCGTCGGGACAGGGACCTACGAGCAGTACTTC. Amino acid sequence: CAVGTGTYEQYF.

Concerning this clone: Other DNA sequences in this specimen translate into the identical CDR3. The chain employs TRBV25-1 and TRBJ2-1; no firm D call. Germline lookup yields CDR1 MGHDK and CDR2 SYGVNS. The V end was cut by 4 bases, the J end by 4 bases, with 5 bases between. The CDR3 runs 12 residues. Written as DNA, the CDR3 is TGTGCCAGCAGTGTGGGATACAATGAGCAGTTCTTC. Its protein product is CASSVGYNEQFF. The full variable domain, its missing parts supplied by reference TRBV25-1 and TRBJ2-1, is EADIYQTPRYLVIGTGKKITLECSQTMGHDKMYWYQQDPGMELHLIHYSYGVNSTEKGDLSSESTVSRIRTEHFPLTLESARPSHTSQYLCASSVGYNEQFFGPGTRLTVL.

CDR3 residues: CASSVDGGNTGELFF. The CDR3 nucleotides are TGTGCCAGCAGCGTAGATGGGGGGAACACCGGGGAGCTGTTTTTT. The genes are TRBV9 and TRBJ2-2, with D perhaps TRBD1 or TRBD2 (5 bases each). The CDR3 totals 15 residues. With 0 bases removed from V and 1 base from J, the gap between germline ends came to 7 bases. In germline, CDR1 is SGDLS, CDR2 YYNGEE.

The chain couples TRBV4-3 to TRBJ1-5; TRBD1 aligns across 7 bases. The J segment lost 4 bases and the V segment lost 0 bases, leaving 0 bases of the junction unmatched. Germline CDR1 reads LGHNA; CDR2 reads YSLEER. The CDR3 contains 14 residues. This chain's CDR3 is CASSQDRGNQPQHF. The CDR3 nucleotides are TGCGCCAGCAGCCAAGACAGGGGGAATCAGCCCCAGCATTTT.

The chain employs TRBV27 and TRBJ2-5; D remains ambiguous. Between the trimmed V and J ends, which lost 2 bases and 7 bases, there was a span of 11 bases. There are 13 residues in the CDR3. Germline V gene lookup returns CDR1 MNHEY and CDR2 SMNVEV (reference sequence). CDR3 sequence reads: CASSLVLLRTQYF. CDR3 in DNA: TGTGCCAGCAGTTTAGTCCTCCTCAGGACCCAGTACTTC.

This rearrangement joins TRBV10-3 to TRBJ2-1, with D possibly matching TRBD1 (5 bases). The CDR3 consists of 12 residues. Germline-derived CDR1 and CDR2 are ENHRY and SYGVKD. Deletions cut 8 bases from V and 8 bases from J, with 13 bases between. Written as DNA, the CDR3 is TGTGCCATCGGCGACGGACACTATGAGCAGTTCTTC. Protein: CAIGDGHYEQFF.

A few counts support this clone. J is TRBJ2-3 and V is TRBV7-8; 7 nucleotides align to TRBD2. After removal of 4 bases from V and 1 base from J, the junction contained 11 bases not matched to a gene. The CDR3 is 17 residues long. Germline values: CDR1 SGHVS, CDR2 FQNEAQ. CDR3 in DNA: TGTGCCAGCAGCTCAGATGGGCTAGCGGAGCGCACAGATACGCAGTATTTT. Its translation: CASSSDGLAERTDTQYF.

CDR3 sequence: CASTDEQGIGNTIYF. CDR3 nucleotides: TGTGCCAGCACCGACGAACAGGGAATTGGAAACACCATATATTTT. V is TRBV28 and J is TRBJ1-3; D may be TRBD1 (6 bases). Germline CDR1 MDHEN, CDR2 SYDVKM. The CDR3 is 15 amino acids. V gave up 7 bases and J gave up 3 bases, with 16 bases separating them. The full variable domain, completed using reference TRBV28 and TRBJ1-3, is DVKVTQSSRYLVKRTGEKVFLECVQDMDHENMFWYRQDPGLGLRLIYFSYDVKMKEKGDIPEGYSVSREKKERFSLILESASTNQTSMYLCASTDEQGIGNTIYFGEGSWLTVV.

This rearrangement joins TRBV9 to TRBJ2-7; possible D gene TRBD2, 6 bases. From germline, CDR1 is SGDLS and CDR2 YYNGEE. Trimming took 4 bases from V and 5 from J, leaving 19 bases between them. The CDR3 covers 15 residues. The CDR3 spells CASSPTGGRVHEQYF. In DNA, the CDR3 is TGTGCCAGCAGCCCCACCGGAGGGCGGGTCCACGAGCAGTACTTC.

The chain recombines TRBV28 with TRBJ2-7, with TRBD2 identical over 8 bases. The length of the CDR3 is 17 residues. V gave up 4 bases and J gave up 4 bases; unmatched junction bases: 15. Germline V CDR1 and CDR2: MDHEN, SYDVKM. This chain's CDR3 is CASSSPRAGGTLYEQYF. The CDR3 nucleotides are TGTGCCAGCAGTTCCCCCCGGGCGGGAGGAACCTTGTACGAGCAGTACTTC.

The chain's CDR3 is CSAARVNEQFF. The CDR3 bases are TGCAGTGCAGCTAGGGTCAATGAGCAGTTCTTC. The chain recombines TRBV20-1 with TRBJ2-1, with D hard to call. Germline V CDR1 and CDR2: DFQATT, SNEGSKA (reference sequence). V lost 6 bases to trimming and J lost 6 bases, with 9 bases between them. The CDR3 extends over 11 amino acids.

This rearrangement joins TRBV10-3 to TRBJ2-7; 8 bases are shared with TRBD2. Unmatched junction bases numbered 6, after V lost 6 bases and J lost 2 bases. Germline V gene lookup returns CDR1 ENHRY and CDR2 SYGVKD. The CDR3 spans 14 residues. The CDR3 reads CAISVAGPPYEQYF. The CDR3 nucleotides read TGTGCCATCAGCGTAGCGGGGCCCCCCTACGAGCAGTACTTC.

The chain has TRBV19 and TRBJ2-5, with 8 bases matching TRBD2. Unmatched junction bases numbered 6, after V lost 2 bases and J lost 4 bases. The CDR3 has 15 amino acids. Germline assignment: CDR1 LNHDA and CDR2 SQIVND (reference sequence). CDR3 sequence (DNA): TGTGCCAGTAGTATAAGCGGGCTAGCGGGAGAGACCCAGTACTTC. Protein sequence: CASSISGLAGETQYF. Looking up the rest from reference TRBV19 and TRBJ2-5 gives the full variable domain: DGGITQSPKYLFRKEGQNVTLSCEQNLNHDAMYWYRQDPGQGLRLIYYSQIVNDFQKGDIAEGYSVSREKKESFPLTVTSAQKNPTAFYLCASSISGLAGETQYFGPGTRLLVL.

The V call is TRBV28, the J call TRBJ2-1; D may be TRBD2 (5 bases). The CDR3 consists of 14 residues. Between the trimmed V and J ends, which lost 7 bases and 8 bases, there was a span of 18 bases. Germline lookup yields CDR1 MDHEN and CDR2 SYDVKM. The CDR3 sequence: CASNELRTYDEQFF. The CDR3 nucleotides read TGTGCCAGCAACGAATTAAGGACTTACGATGAGCAGTTCTTC.

The CDR3 DNA sequence: TGTGCCAGCAGTGCGCCTTTTATCACCGGGGAGCTGTTTTTT. Residues: CASSAPFITGELFF. The chain is built from TRBV25-1 and TRBJ2-2; D is uncertain. From germline, CDR1 is MGHDK and CDR2 SYGVNS. The CDR3 is 14 amino acids. V was clipped by 4 bases and J by 4 bases, with 10 bases between them.

This sequence joins TRBV5-6 and TRBJ2-1; 8 bases match TRBD2. The V gene's germline CDR1 is SGHDT and CDR2 YYEEEE. CDR3 length: 17 residues. The V and J ends lost 4 bases and 4 bases, in that order; junction bases with no gene match: 13. The CDR3 here is CASSISPRGGRYNEQFF. As DNA, the CDR3 is TGTGCCAGCAGCATCTCTCCGCGGGGCGGGAGGTACAATGAGCAGTTCTTC.

The table lists this clone with a count of one. The chain recombines TRBV19 with TRBJ2-7, with TRBD1 identical over 8 bases. The CDR3 is 13 residues long. Unmatched junction bases numbered 3, after V lost 4 bases and J lost 4 bases. Per the germline V gene, CDR1 is LNHDA and CDR2 is SQIVND (reference sequence). The CDR3 spells CASSTRQGYEQYF. CDR3 nucleotide sequence: TGTGCCAGTAGTACCCGACAGGGGTACGAGCAGTACTTC.

This clone has a single count. The rearrangement uses TRBV7-2 and TRBJ2-1, with TRBD2 matching 9 bases. CDR3 length equals 16 residues. Germline trimming cut 5 bases from V and 2 bases from J; bases unmatched to any gene: 7. Germline V gene sequence: CDR1 SGHTA, CDR2 FQGNSA. The CDR3 DNA reads as TGTGCCAGCAGCCAGCGGGAGGCCTCCACCTACAATGAGCAGTTCTTC. It is translated as CASSQREASTYNEQFF. Supplemented by reference TRBV7-2 and TRBJ2-1, the full variable domain reads GAGVSQSPSNKVTEKGKDVELRCDPISGHTALYWYRQSLGQGLEFLIYFQGNSAPDKSGLPSDRFSAERTGGSVSTLTIQRTQQEDSAVYLCASSQREASTYNEQFFGPGTRLTVL.